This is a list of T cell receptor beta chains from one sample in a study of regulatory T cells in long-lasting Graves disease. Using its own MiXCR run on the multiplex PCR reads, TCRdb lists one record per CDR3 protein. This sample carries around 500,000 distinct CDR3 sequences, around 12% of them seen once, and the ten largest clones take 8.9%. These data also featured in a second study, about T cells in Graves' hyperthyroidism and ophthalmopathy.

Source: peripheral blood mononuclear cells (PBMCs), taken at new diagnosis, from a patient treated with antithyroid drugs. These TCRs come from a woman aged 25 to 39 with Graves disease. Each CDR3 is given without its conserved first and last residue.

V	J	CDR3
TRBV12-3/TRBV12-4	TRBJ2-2	ASSLKDSNTGELF
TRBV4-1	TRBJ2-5	ASSRSGTSGRRYQETQY
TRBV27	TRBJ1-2	ASSYGQGGLGGYT
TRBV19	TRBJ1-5	ASSIAPSRRGGRDQPQH
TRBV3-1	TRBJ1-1	ASSPRDTPWGTEAF
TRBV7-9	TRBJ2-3	ASSLEDSADTQY
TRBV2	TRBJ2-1	ASRVGTVIYNEQF
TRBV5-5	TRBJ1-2	ASSFPPGRMSYGYT
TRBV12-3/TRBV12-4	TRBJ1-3	ASSATTSSGNTIY
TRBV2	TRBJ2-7	ATGSLGRAYEQY
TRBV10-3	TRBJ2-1	AISETSGRLSYNEQF
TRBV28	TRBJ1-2	ASSATGILAYYGYT
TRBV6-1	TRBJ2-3	ASTMGLAGADTQY
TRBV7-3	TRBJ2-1	ASSSDRGYYNEQF
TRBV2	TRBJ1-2	ASSVQSRSGYT
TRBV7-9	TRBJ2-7	ASSHSRDRVYEQY
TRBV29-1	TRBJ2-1	SPPPLSDSSYNEQF
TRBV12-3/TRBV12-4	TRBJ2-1	ASSLVRQNNEQF
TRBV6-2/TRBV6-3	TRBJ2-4	ASSDSGRGNIQY
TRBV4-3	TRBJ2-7	ASSQDIRPGEKNYEQY
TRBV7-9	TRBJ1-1	ASSWGPDTEAF
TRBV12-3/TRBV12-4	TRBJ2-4	ASSSNTGGAAKNIQY
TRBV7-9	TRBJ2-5	ASSPGAGGFQETQY
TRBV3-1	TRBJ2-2	ASSQAPRANTGELF
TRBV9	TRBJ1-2	ASSDLRGRGYT
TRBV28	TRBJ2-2	ASSPTGLATGELF
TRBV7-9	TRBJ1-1	ASSFTTGGTEAF
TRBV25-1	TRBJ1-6	ASSGLTGDSSPLH
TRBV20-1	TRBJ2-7	SAPPGRFSYEQY
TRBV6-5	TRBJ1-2	ASSYVLQGVSGYT
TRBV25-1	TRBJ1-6	ASRPYLGSHNSPLH
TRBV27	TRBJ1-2	ASSFFVASPQSYNYGYT
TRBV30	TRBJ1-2	AWSWSPNSNYGYT
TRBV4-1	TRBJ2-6	ASGPGGVSGANVLT
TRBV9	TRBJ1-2	ASAKGTDYGYT
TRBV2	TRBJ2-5	ASSEAGETQY
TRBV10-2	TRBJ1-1	ASILDNEAF
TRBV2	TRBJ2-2	ASSPSPSGSIWDFEELF
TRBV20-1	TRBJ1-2	SARDGDYGYT
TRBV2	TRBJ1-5	ASGTLHQPQH
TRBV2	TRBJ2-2	ASSEAVGGTGELF
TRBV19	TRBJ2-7	ASSIDGATYEQY
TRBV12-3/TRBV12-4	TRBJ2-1	ASSFRAGVNNEQF
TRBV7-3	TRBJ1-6	ASSFGRGTNSPLH
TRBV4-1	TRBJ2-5	ASSPMMVGEEETQY
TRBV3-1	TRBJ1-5	ASSRERAFPQPQH
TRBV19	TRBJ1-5	ASSIWDHSNQPQH
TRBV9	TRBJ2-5	ASSPHAGREQTQY
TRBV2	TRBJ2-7	ASKQGDNEQY
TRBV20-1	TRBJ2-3	SAGGQVGADTQY
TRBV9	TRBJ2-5	ASSVGSGGKQETQY